This TCR beta chain was documented in a study of shared clonotypes between healthy human individuals. Overall study context: The people who gave samples were a couple of women and three men aged 18 to 49. CD8 memory received one plate per donor, CD8 naive two, CD4 memory three and CD4 naive three. Study-level results: Several donors held about 5% of naive CD4 clonotypes in common.

Regarding this clone: The antigen is undetermined.

The deep-level immunoSEQ assay was used. Assay: immunoSEQ multiplex PCR; the TCRdb copy retains only in-frame clones and omits some. This table holds some 2.3 million clones, 80% to 95% found once. Sequencing used naive CD4+ T cells from PBMCs. The subset was: CD45RA+ positively selected. This TCR was recovered from a man aged 18 to 29 in good health. Some clones in this sample may be carry-over from other donors' samples.

The CDR3 loop is CASSSRGPYNEQFF. DNA for the CDR3: TGCGCCAGCAGCTCAAGAGGACCCTACAATGAGCAGTTCTTC. This rearrangement joins TRBV10-1 to TRBJ2-1; D not resolved. Germline CDR1 and CDR2: WNHNN and SYGVQD (reference sequence). The CDR3 extends over 14 amino acids. V was pared by 6 bases and J by 2 bases, with 11 bases between.